This TCR beta chain was sequenced during a study of T-cell reconstitution after alpha-beta-depleted transplantation in children. This clonotype was observed many times. Its antigen is undetermined. V lost 4 bases, J lost 4 bases, and 24 bases lay in between. Germline CDR1 reads SGHRS; CDR2 reads YFSETQ. The CDR3 extends over 18 amino acids. For TCRbeta, the library was prepared with unique molecular identifiers. TCRdb recomputed calls from the PCR reads with MiXCR, one row per CDR3 protein. The sample includes about 180,000 distinct CDR3 sequences, roughly 11% of them seen just once. Study-level points and caveats: Alpha-beta T cells present about two months after transplant were reported to originate from several hundred expanded graft clones.

The sequences come from PBMCs, collected before TCRalphabeta/CD19-depleted stem cell transplant. The clonotype was recovered from a boy between 2 and 10 years old with acute myeloid leukemia, due to receive a stem cell transplant. The chain links TRBV5-1 to TRBJ2-1, with a tentative D call TRBD1 (6 bases). The CDR3 DNA is TGCGCCAGCAGCGCGGAATACAGGGATCCCAGGGTATACAATGAGCAGTTCTTC. This encodes CASSAEYRDPRVYNEQFF.